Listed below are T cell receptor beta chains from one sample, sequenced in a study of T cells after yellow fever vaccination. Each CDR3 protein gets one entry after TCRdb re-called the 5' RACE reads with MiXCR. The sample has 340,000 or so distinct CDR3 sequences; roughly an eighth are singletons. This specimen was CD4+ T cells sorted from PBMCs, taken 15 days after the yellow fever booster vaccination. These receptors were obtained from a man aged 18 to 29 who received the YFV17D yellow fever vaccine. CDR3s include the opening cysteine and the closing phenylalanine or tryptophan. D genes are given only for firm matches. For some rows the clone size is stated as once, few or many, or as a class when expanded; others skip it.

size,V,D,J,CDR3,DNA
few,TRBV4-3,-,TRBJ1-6,CASSLDVMDSPLHF,TGCGCCAGCAGCCTAGACGTGATGGATTCACCCCTCCACTTT
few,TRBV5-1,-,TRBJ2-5,CASSLKGSKETQYF,TGCGCCAGCAGCTTGAAGGGCTCGAAAGAGACCCAGTACTTC
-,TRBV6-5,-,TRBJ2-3,CASSYYIPGTDTQYF,TGTGCCAGCAGTTACTATATTCCAGGCACAGATACGCAGTATTTT
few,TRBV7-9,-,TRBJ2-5,CASSPLGHSETQYF,TGTGCCAGCAGCCCATTGGGACATTCGGAGACCCAGTACTTC
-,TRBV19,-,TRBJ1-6,CASSIPRQGGNSPLHF,TGTGCCAGTAGTATCCCCCGGCAGGGTGGCAATTCACCCCTCCACTTT
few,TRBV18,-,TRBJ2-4,CASSPGQGAKNIQYF,TGTGCCAGCTCACCGGGTCAGGGGGCCAAAAACATTCAGTACTTC
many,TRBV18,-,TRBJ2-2,CASSPLAGELFF,TGTGCCAGCTCACCACTTGCCGGGGAGCTGTTTTTT
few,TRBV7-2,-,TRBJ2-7,CASSYQRTFEQYF,TGTGCCAGCAGCTATCAGCGTACCTTCGAGCAGTACTTC
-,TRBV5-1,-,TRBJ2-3,CASSFGEADTQYF,TGCGCCAGCAGCTTCGGGGAAGCAGATACGCAGTATTTT
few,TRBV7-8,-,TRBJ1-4,CASSLSRENEKLFF,TGTGCCAGCAGCTTAAGCAGGGAGAATGAAAAACTGTTTTTT
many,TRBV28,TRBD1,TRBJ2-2,CASRTGTAGTGELFF,TGTGCCAGCAGAACCGGGACAGCCGGAACCGGGGAGCTGTTTTTT
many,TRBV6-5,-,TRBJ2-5,CASRVQETQYF,TGTGCCAGCAGGGTCCAAGAGACCCAGTACTTC
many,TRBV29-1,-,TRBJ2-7,CSVVRGYEQYF,TGCAGCGTTGTTCGGGGCTACGAGCAGTACTTC
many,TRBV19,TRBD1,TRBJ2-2,CASGTGTFTGELFF,TGTGCCAGCGGGACAGGGACCTTCACCGGGGAGCTGTTTTTT
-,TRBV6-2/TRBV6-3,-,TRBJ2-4,CASSVPAVIMTVLAKNIQYF,TGTGCCAGCAGTGTCCCTGCGGTGATAATGACAGTCCTAGCCAAAAACATTCAGTACTTC
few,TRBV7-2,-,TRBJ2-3,CASSSRPTDTQYF,TGTGCCAGCAGCTCCCGTCCGACAGATACGCAGTATTTT
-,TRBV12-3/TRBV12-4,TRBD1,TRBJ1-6,CASRRQGQISPLHF,TGTGCCAGCAGACGACAGGGTCAGATTTCACCCCTCCACTTT
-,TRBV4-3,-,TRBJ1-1,CASSSWGFTNTEAFF,TGCGCCAGCAGCTCTTGGGGGTTCACGAACACTGAAGCTTTCTTT
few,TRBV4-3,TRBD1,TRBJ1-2,CASSPYHGQGVVVGYGYTF,TGCGCCAGCAGCCCCTATCACGGACAGGGTGTCGTAGTTGGCTATGGCTACACCTTC
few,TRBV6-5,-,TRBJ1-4,CASSYSGEKLFF,TGTGCCAGCAGTTATTCGGGGGAAAAACTGTTTTTT
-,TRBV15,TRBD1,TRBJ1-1,CATSRDRTGEAFF,TGTGCCACCAGCAGAGACCGGACAGGCGAAGCTTTCTTT
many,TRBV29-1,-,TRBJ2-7,CSVATGISYEQYF,TGCAGCGTTGCGACGGGAATCTCCTACGAGCAGTACTTC
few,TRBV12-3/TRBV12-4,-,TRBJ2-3,CASSLRAATDTQYF,TGTGCCAGCAGTTTGAGGGCAGCAACAGATACGCAGTATTTT
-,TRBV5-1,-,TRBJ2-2,CASSLGGRQLFF,TGCGCCAGCAGCTTGGGTGGGCGGCAGCTGTTTTTT
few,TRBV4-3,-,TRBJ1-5,CASSHGPERGQPQHF,TGCGCCAGCAGCCACGGTCCCGAGCGCGGTCAGCCCCAGCATTTT
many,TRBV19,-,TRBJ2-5,CASQGRYQETQYF,TGTGCCAGTCAAGGGCGGTACCAAGAGACCCAGTACTTC
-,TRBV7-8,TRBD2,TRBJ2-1,CASSSTGTSGVHEQFF,TGTGCCAGCAGCTCAACTGGGACTAGCGGGGTCCATGAGCAGTTCTTC
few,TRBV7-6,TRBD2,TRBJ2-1,CASSPRTSGVYNEQFF,TGTGCCAGCAGCCCAAGGACTAGCGGGGTTTACAATGAGCAGTTCTTC
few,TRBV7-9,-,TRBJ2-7,CASSPDTEGQYF,TGTGCCAGCAGCCCTGACACAGAGGGGCAGTACTTC
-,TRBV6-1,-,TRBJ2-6,CASSEVDDNRRRGANVLTF,TGTGCCAGCAGTGAAGTAGATGACAACCGCCGGAGAGGGGCCAACGTCCTGACTTTC
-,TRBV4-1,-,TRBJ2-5,CASSQPVGRQETQYF,TGCGCCAGCAGCCAACCAGTGGGAAGACAAGAGACCCAGTACTTC
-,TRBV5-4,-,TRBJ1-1,CASSLWQGDTEAFF,TGTGCCAGCAGCTTGTGGCAGGGTGACACTGAAGCTTTCTTT
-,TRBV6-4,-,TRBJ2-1,CASSAGGAGGEQFF,TGTGCCAGCAGTGCCGGGGGAGCCGGAGGTGAGCAGTTCTTC
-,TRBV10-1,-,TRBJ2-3,CASSDPGGGTDTQYF,TGCGCCAGCAGTGACCCCGGGGGAGGTACAGATACGCAGTATTTT
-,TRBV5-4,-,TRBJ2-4,CASSSKGGARAKNIQYF,TGTGCCAGCAGCTCTAAGGGCGGGGCGCGGGCCAAAAACATTCAGTACTTC
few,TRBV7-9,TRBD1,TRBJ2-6,CASSSGTASGANVLTF,TGTGCCAGCAGCTCCGGGACAGCCTCTGGGGCCAACGTCCTGACTTTC
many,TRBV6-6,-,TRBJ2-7,CASSYSRYEQYF,TGTGCCAGCAGTTACTCGAGGTACGAGCAGTACTTC
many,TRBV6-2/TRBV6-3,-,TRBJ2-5,CASSYSGTSGTQYF,TGTGCCAGCAGTTACTCAGGGACTTCTGGGACCCAGTACTTC
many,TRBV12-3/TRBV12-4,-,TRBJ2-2,CASSLLRGTGELFF,TGTGCCAGCAGTTTATTAAGGGGCACCGGGGAGCTGTTTTTT
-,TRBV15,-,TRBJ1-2,CATRPSPGFWGYTF,TGTGCCACCAGACCATCCCCGGGTTTTTGGGGCTACACCTTC
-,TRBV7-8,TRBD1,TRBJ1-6,CASSLVQGDSPLHF,TGTGCCAGCAGCTTAGTTCAGGGGGATTCACCCCTCCACTTT
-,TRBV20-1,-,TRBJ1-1,CSARAGRRDTEAFF,TGCAGTGCTAGAGCTGGACGGAGGGACACTGAAGCTTTCTTT
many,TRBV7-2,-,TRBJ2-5,CASSPRVGGQETQYF,TGTGCCAGCAGCCCCCGTGTAGGGGGCCAAGAGACCCAGTACTTC
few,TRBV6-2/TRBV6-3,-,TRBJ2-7,CASSYHYEQYF,TGTGCCAGCAGTTATCACTACGAGCAGTACTTC
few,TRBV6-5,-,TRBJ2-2,CASGRGGELFF,TGTGCCAGCGGTCGCGGCGGGGAGCTGTTTTTT
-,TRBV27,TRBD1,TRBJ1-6,CASSNRGTPLHF,TGTGCCAGCAGCAACAGGGGGACACCCCTCCACTTT
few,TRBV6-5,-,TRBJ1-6,CASSYEGSGRSPLHF,TGTGCCAGCAGTTACGAGGGGAGTGGGCGGTCACCCCTCCACTTT
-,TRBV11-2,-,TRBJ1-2,CASSPLGSGHGYTF,TGTGCCAGCAGCCCCCTCGGTTCGGGGCATGGCTACACCTTC
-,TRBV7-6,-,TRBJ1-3,CASSLEAGHSGNTIYF,TGTGCCAGCAGCTTAGAGGCCGGACACTCTGGAAACACCATATATTTT
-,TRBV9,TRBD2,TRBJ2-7,CASSPQGGGLYEQYF,TGTGCCAGCAGCCCTCAGGGCGGGGGTCTCTACGAGCAGTACTTC
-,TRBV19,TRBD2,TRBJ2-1,CASKISGGAEQFF,TGTGCCAGTAAGATTAGCGGGGGGGCGGAGCAGTTCTTC